This T cell receptor (beta chain) was observed in a study of CD4 T cells in relation to SARS-CoV-2 and coronaviruses. A remark on this clone: Its target is not known.

CD4+ T cells from unexposed donors were obtained before the COVID-19 pandemic (2011-2018). The cells were cultured for 10 days before CD4+ T cells were isolated. Unexposed-donor CD4+ T cells were probed with SARS-CoV-2 S/N and four cold-coronavirus spikes, cells permitting. Germline CDR1 reads LNHDA; CDR2 reads SQIVND (reference sequence). Trimming took 3 bases from V and 4 from J; bases not matched to a gene: 9. The CDR3 spans 17 residues. Libraries were prepared by immunoSEQ multiplex PCR; TCRdb keeps only in-frame clonotypes and omits some of them. This sample has roughly 18,000 clones, with around three quarters found just once.

The TCR sequence derives from a human donor in good health. The specimen was CD4+ T cells from PBMCs, cultured in vitro. The chain employs TRBV19 and TRBJ2-6, with 7 bases that match TRBD1. The CDR3: CASSMGQLRAGANVLTF. For the CDR3, the DNA is TGTGCCAGTAGTATGGGACAGCTGAGGGCCGGGGCCAACGTCCTGACTTTC.